The next 23 T cell receptor beta chains were all read from a single sample in a study of CD8 T cells in Susac syndrome. Reverse transcription of about 0.45 to 1 ug RNA was carried out with random hexamers. From the immunoSEQ multiplex PCR reads, TCRdb called clonotypes with MiXCR, one entry per CDR3 protein. The table shows 75,000 to 95,000 distinct CDR3 sequences, with 95% occurring only once. Sequences were obtained from CD8+ T cells from PBMCs. These TCRs come from a human donor with Susac syndrome.

This clonotype was detected only a few times. The rearrangement uses TRBV30 and TRBJ2-3; D not resolved. The germline V and J ends were trimmed by 4 bases and 1 base, with 6 bases remaining between them. This CDR3 region has 12 residues. From germline, CDR1 is GTSNPN and CDR2 SVGIG (reference sequence). Here the CDR3 DNA reads TGTGCCTGGACAGGCGGCACAGATACGCAGTATTTT. Amino acids: CAWTGGTDTQYF.

This chain uses TRBV7-8 with TRBJ2-7; D may be TRBD1 (6 bases). V lost 6 bases, J lost 3 bases, and 12 bases lay in between. CDR3 length: 13 residues. CDR1 is SGHVS, CDR2 FQNEAQ, per germline. The CDR3 sequence is CASSLAGVYEQYF. For the CDR3, the DNA is TGTGCCAGCAGTTTGGCAGGGGTCTACGAGCAGTACTTC. Supplemented by reference TRBV7-8 and TRBJ2-7, the full variable domain reads GAGVSQSPRYKVAKRGQDVALRCDPISGHVSLFWYQQALGQGPEFLTYFQNEAQLDKSGLPSDRFFAERPEGSVSTLKIQRTQQEDSAVYLCASSLAGVYEQYFGPGTRLTVT.

The V call is TRBV5-1, the J call TRBJ2-7; no clear D gene. The CDR3 consists of 15 residues. The V gene lost 2 bases and the J gene lost 4 bases, with 16 bases spanning the gap. Germline CDR1 and CDR2: SGHRS and YFSETQ. In nucleotides, the CDR3 is TGCGCCAGCAGCTTCGGTTGGCTACCGGCGTACGAGCAGTACTTC. Translating it yields CASSFGWLPAYEQYF.

The V and J genes are TRBV7-8 and TRBJ2-7, with D perhaps TRBD1 (5 bases). This CDR3 has 18 amino acids. Between the trimmed V and J ends, which lost 5 bases and 0 bases, there was a span of 23 bases. In germline, CDR1 is SGHVS, CDR2 FQNEAQ. The CDR3 is CASSRARAGPSSSYEQYF. Written as DNA, the CDR3 is TGTGCCAGCAGCCGTGCCCGGGCAGGGCCCTCCAGCTCCTACGAGCAGTACTTC.

The gene calls are TRBV30 and TRBJ1-1; D is uncertain. Germline V lookup: CDR1 GTSNPN, CDR2 SVGIG (reference sequence). V shed 5 bases and J shed 2 bases, with 6 bases lying between them. The CDR3 is 11 residues long. The chain's CDR3 is CAWDINTEAFF. The CDR3 nucleotides read TGTGCCTGGGACATTAACACTGAAGCTTTCTTT. Supplemented by reference TRBV30 and TRBJ1-1, the full variable domain reads SQTIHQWPATLVQPVGSPLSLECTVEGTSNPNLYWYRQAAGRGLQLLFYSVGIGQISSEVPQNLSASRPQDRQFILSSKKLLLSDSGFYLCAWDINTEAFFGQGTRLTVV.

The gene calls are TRBV4-1 and TRBJ2-3; a weak D match, TRBD1 (5 bases). V was pared by 3 bases and J by 1 base, with 11 bases between. This CDR3 comprises 15 residues. The germline V gene has CDR1 MGHRA and CDR2 YSYEKL. CDR3 nucleotides: TGCGCCAGCAGCCACGACAGTCCGGGCACAGATACGCAGTATTTT. Protein sequence: CASSHDSPGTDTQYF.

V gene TRBV5-4 combines with J gene TRBJ1-2; 10 bases map to TRBD1. The length of the CDR3 is 14 residues. Looked up from germline, CDR1 is SGHNT and CDR2 is YYREEE (reference sequence). V lost 4 bases and J lost 8; bases outside the gene matches: 8. This CDR3 is CASSPTGGAEGYTF. Written as DNA, the CDR3 is TGTGCCAGCAGCCCGACAGGGGGCGCCGAGGGCTACACCTTC.

The chain employs TRBV19 and TRBJ2-7; D is unclear. The germline CDR1 and CDR2 sequences are LNHDA and SQIVND (reference sequence). The CDR3 has 13 amino acids. V was shortened by 6 bases and J by 5 bases, with 14 bases between the two germline ends. The CDR3 is CASSPVNGHEQYF. CDR3 sequence (DNA): TGTGCCAGTAGCCCCGTGAATGGACACGAGCAGTACTTC.

V usage is TRBV19 and J usage is TRBJ2-3; 9 nucleotides agree with TRBD1. The germline V gene has CDR1 LNHDA and CDR2 SQIVND (reference sequence). The length of the CDR3 is 14 residues. V lost 8 bases and J lost 4; bases outside the gene matches: 7. The CDR3 sequence: CASEPGQGADTQYF. Here the CDR3 DNA reads TGTGCCAGTGAACCGGGACAGGGCGCAGATACGCAGTATTTT.

The chain recombines TRBV6-2 or TRBV6-3 with TRBJ2-3; 11 bases agree with TRBD2. CDR3 length: 15 residues. V trimming: 7 bases; J trimming: 5 bases; junction bases outside the gene matches: 8. Germline lookup yields CDR1 MNHEY and CDR2 SVGEGT. CDR3 bases: TGTGCCAGCACCCTGGGGACTAGCGGAAAAGATACGCAGTATTTT. Protein product: CASTLGTSGKDTQYF.

CDR3 loop: CASSLGWEQFF. The CDR3 DNA follows: TGTGCCAGCAGCTTAGGGTGGGAGCAGTTCTTC. V usage is TRBV7-3 and J usage is TRBJ2-1; D unclear. This CDR3 region has 11 residues. V lost 2 bases, J lost 10 bases, and 6 bases lay in between. Germline CDR1 SGHTA, CDR2 FQGTGA.

The V gene is TRBV20-1, the J gene TRBJ2-1; D may be TRBD1 (5 bases). CDR1 and CDR2 (germline): DFQATT, SNEGSKA (reference sequence). The CDR3 runs 11 residues. The ends were cut back, 6 bases at V and 8 bases at J, with 11 bases in the middle. This CDR3 reads CSAPGMDEQFF. The DNA for the CDR3 is TGCAGTGCGCCAGGGATGGATGAGCAGTTCTTC.

The CDR3 loop is CASSRVRSFEAFF. CDR3 nucleotide sequence: TGTGCCAGCAGCAGGGTGCGTTCTTTTGAAGCTTTCTTT. This sequence joins TRBV12-3 or TRBV12-4 and TRBJ1-1; D is possibly TRBD1 (5 bases). Trimming removed 6 bases at V and 7 bases at J, with 15 bases between. This CDR3 region has 13 residues.

This chain connects TRBV3-1 to TRBJ1-5; 7 bases fit TRBD1. CDR3 size: 14 residues. J gave up 5 bases and V 4 bases, and 5 bases lay outside the gene matches. The germline CDR1 and CDR2 sequences are LGHDT and YNNKEL (reference sequence). CDR3 sequence (DNA): TGTGCCAGCAGCCCATACAGGGGTTATCAGCCCCAGCATTTT. Translating gives CASSPYRGYQPQHF.

In DNA form, the CDR3 reads TGCAGTGCTAGCACGACTAGCGGGGATACCTACGAGCAGTACTTC. Translating gives CSASTTSGDTYEQYF. The V gene is TRBV20-1, the J gene TRBJ2-7; 11 bases map to TRBD2. Losses at the gene ends were 3 bases for V and 2 bases for J; bases not matched to a gene: 6. CDR1 and CDR2 from the germline V gene are DFQATT and SNEGSKA (reference sequence). This CDR3 spans 15 amino acids.

The chain carries TRBV28 and TRBJ2-2, with unresolved D. V shed 2 bases and J shed 6 bases, with 1 base lying between them. The germline gives CDR1 MDHEN, CDR2 SYDVKM. This CDR3 spans 11 amino acids. The CDR3 loop reads CASSLPGELFF. DNA of the CDR3: TGTGCCAGCAGTTTACCCGGGGAGCTGTTTTTT.

The rearrangement joins TRBV29-1 to TRBJ2-3; either TRBD1 or TRBD2 may fit D (5 bases each). V was clipped by 3 bases and J by 2 bases, with 15 bases between them. The CDR3 is 15 amino acids. Germline V CDR1 and CDR2: SQVTM, ANQGSEA. CDR3 sequence: CSVEGVGTNTDTQYF. The DNA for the CDR3 is TGCAGCGTTGAGGGGGTGGGTACGAACACAGATACGCAGTATTTT.

The chain joins TRBV29-1 to TRBJ2-3, with TRBD1 matching 8 bases. Germline loops: CDR1 SQVTM, CDR2 ANQGSEA. This CDR3 has 13 amino acids. V trimming: 7 bases; J trimming: 3 bases; junction bases outside the gene matches: 6. In DNA, the CDR3 is TGCAGCGCCCCGGACAGGGAAACAGATACGCAGTATTTT. Translated: CSAPDRETDTQYF.

This clonotype was detected once. V usage is TRBV4-1 and J usage is TRBJ2-1; D unresolved. The CDR3 loop spans 15 amino acids. V lost 3 bases, J lost 0 bases, and 9 bases lay in between. Germline V gives CDR1 MGHRA, CDR2 YSYEKL. The CDR3, as DNA: TGCGCCAGCAGCCAGGAACTTAGCTCCTACAATGAGCAGTTCTTC. This encodes CASSQELSSYNEQFF.

The chain recombines TRBV29-1 with TRBJ2-1, with TRBD2 matching 10 bases. V trimming: 6 bases; J trimming: 0 bases; junction bases outside the gene matches: 8. This CDR3 region has 16 residues. The germline CDR1 and CDR2 sequences are SQVTM and ANQGSEA. The CDR3 coding sequence is TGCAGCGTCACCGGGACTAGCGAGGGCTCCTACAATGAGCAGTTCTTC. This encodes CSVTGTSEGSYNEQFF.

The rearrangement uses TRBV6-2 or TRBV6-3 and TRBJ2-1, with 9 bases fitting TRBD1. Unmatched junction bases numbered 6, after V lost 8 bases and J lost 4 bases. This CDR3 is built from 14 residues. Germline V CDR1 and CDR2: MNHEY, SVGEGT. The CDR3 sequence: CASETGGPYNEQFF. For the CDR3, the DNA is TGTGCCAGCGAGACAGGGGGTCCGTACAATGAGCAGTTCTTC.

This chain connects TRBV11-1 to TRBJ1-1; possible D gene TRBD1, 6 bases. With 3 bases removed from V and 2 bases from J, the gap between germline ends came to 10 bases. The CDR3 is 14 residues long. Germline CDR1 SGHAT, CDR2 FQDESV (reference sequence). The CDR3 nucleotides read TGTGCCAGCAGCTTCAGGACAGCTAACACTGAAGCTTTCTTT. Residues: CASSFRTANTEAFF.

The V call is TRBV7-9, the J call TRBJ2-7; the D gene is possibly TRBD2 (6 bases). CDR1 and CDR2 (germline): SEHNR, FQNEAQ (reference sequence). Trimming pared 2 bases from V and 3 bases from J, leaving 20 bases between. CDR3 length: 17 amino acids. CDR3 DNA sequence: TGTGCCAGCAGCTTACCAACGGCGGTAACTAGCAACTACGAGCAGTACTTC. Translation: CASSLPTAVTSNYEQYF.